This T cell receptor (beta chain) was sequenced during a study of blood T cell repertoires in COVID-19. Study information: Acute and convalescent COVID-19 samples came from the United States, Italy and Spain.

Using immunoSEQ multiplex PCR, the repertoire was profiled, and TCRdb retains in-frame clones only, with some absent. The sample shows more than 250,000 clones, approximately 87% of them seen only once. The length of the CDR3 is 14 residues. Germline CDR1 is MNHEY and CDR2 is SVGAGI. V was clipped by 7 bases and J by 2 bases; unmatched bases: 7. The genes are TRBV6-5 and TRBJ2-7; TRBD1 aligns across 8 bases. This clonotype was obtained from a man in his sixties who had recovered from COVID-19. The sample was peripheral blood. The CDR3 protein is CASIQYRGAYEQYF. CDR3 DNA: TGTGCCAGCATCCAGTACAGGGGGGCCTACGAGCAGTACTTC.